This TCR beta chain was retrieved from a study of blood T cell repertoires in COVID-19. Looking at the study overall: Sites in the United States, Italy and Spain provided acute and convalescent COVID-19 samples. Nucleic acid was either cDNA or gDNA, and it came from T cells, B-cell-depleted T cells, or PBMCs.

In the authors' methods: Reference gene primers were amplified, and this amplification served to estimate nucleated cell counts. TCRdb keeps only in-frame clones here, not all; method: immunoSEQ multiplex PCR. V and J calls and clone size are as listed in that table; D and trimming were resolved from the DNA. Among 220,000 or so clones listed, around three quarters were seen once. This clone was observed a few times. The clonotype originates from a woman in her sixties or seventies with acute or convalescent COVID-19. The sample was peripheral blood.

Here the CDR3 reads CASSLAGTGLYEQYF. DNA for the CDR3: TGCGCCAGCAGCTTGGCCGGGACAGGCCTCTACGAGCAGTACTTC. V gene TRBV5-1 combines with J gene TRBJ2-7, with 8 nucleotides matching TRBD1. V shed 0 bases and J 3 bases; nucleotides not matched to a gene: 5. CDR1 SGHRS and CDR2 YFSETQ come from the germline V gene. The CDR3 is 15 amino acids.